This T cell receptor (beta chain) was obtained from a study of blood T cell repertoires in COVID-19. Study-level background: Both acute and convalescent COVID-19 samples were obtained from the United States, Italy and Spain. T cells, B-cell-depleted T cells, or PBMCs supplied cDNA or gDNA.

In the authors' methods: The assay estimated nucleated cells by amplifying reference gene primers. The repertoire was sequenced with immunoSEQ multiplex PCR; TCRdb's copy has only in-frame clones and lacks some. The V and J calls and clone size were taken over from that table, and D and trimming were inferred from the DNA. The table has some 380,000 clones, roughly 80% seen once. The germline CDR1 and CDR2 sequences are MNHEY and SVGAGI. With V trimmed by 8 bases and J by 7 bases, 11 bases remained unmatched. The CDR3 consists of 15 residues. This clone showed up just once. Material for sequencing was peripheral blood. The receptor's source is a human donor with acute or convalescent COVID-19. The donor label of this sample is uncertain. This rearrangement joins TRBV6-5 to TRBJ2-1, with 10 bases that match TRBD1. CDR3 nucleotides: TGTGCCAGCCGACCTAAGACAGGGGGCCGGAATGAGCAGTTCTTC. It yields the protein CASRPKTGGRNEQFF.